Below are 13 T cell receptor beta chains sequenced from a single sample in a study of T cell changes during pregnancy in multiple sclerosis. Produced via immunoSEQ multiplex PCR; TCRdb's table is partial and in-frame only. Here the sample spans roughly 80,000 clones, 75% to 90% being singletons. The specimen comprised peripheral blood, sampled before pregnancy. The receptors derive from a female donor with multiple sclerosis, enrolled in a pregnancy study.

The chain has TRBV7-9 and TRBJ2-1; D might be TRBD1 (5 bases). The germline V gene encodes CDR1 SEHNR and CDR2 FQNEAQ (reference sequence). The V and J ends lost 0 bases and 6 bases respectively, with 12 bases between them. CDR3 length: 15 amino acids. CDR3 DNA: TGTGCCAGCAGCTTAGCGGGGCCGCACGCCAATGAGCAGTTCTTC. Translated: CASSLAGPHANEQFF.

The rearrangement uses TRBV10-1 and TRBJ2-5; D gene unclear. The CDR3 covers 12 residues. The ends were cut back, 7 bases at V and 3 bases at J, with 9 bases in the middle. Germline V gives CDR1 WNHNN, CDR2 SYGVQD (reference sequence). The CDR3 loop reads CASTPTKETQYF. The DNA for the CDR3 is TGCGCCAGCACCCCCACAAAAGAGACCCAGTACTTC.

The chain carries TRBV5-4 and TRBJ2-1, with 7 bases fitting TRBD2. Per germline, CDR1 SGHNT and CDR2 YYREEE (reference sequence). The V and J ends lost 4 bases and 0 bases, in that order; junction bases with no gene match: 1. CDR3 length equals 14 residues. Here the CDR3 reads CASSGGGSYNEQFF. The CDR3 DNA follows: TGTGCCAGCAGCGGGGGGGGCTCCTACAATGAGCAGTTCTTC.

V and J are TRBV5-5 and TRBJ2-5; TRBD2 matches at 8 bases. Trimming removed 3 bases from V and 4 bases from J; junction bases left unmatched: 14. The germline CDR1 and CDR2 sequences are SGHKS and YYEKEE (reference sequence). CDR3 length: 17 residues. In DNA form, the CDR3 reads TGTGCCAGCAGCTCGATTAAATTACGGGGGGGCGGAGAGACCCAGTACTTC. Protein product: CASSSIKLRGGGETQYF.

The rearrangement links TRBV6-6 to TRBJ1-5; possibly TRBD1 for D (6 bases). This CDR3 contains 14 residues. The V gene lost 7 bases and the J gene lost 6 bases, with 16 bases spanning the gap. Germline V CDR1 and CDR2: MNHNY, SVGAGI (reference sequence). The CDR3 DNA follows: TGTGCCAGCACCGGAGGGGGGGGGAGTCAGCCCCAGCATTTT. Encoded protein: CASTGGGGSQPQHF.

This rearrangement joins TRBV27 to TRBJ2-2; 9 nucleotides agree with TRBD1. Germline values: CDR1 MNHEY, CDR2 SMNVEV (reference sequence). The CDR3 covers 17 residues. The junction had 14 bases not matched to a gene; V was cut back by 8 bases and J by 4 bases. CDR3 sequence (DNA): TGTGCCAGCGGGCGGGCGGCCCCGGACAGGGGCACCGGGGAGCTGTTTTTT. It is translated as CASGRAAPDRGTGELFF.

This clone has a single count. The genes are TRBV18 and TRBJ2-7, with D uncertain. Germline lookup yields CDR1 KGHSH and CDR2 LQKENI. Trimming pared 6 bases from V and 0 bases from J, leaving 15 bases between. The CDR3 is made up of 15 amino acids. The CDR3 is CASSPAPGSSYEQYF. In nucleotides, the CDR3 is TGTGCCAGCTCCCCAGCCCCTGGTAGCTCCTACGAGCAGTACTTC. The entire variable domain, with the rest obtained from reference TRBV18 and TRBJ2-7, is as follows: NAGVMQNPRHLVRRRGQEARLRCSPMKGHSHVYWYRQLPEEGLKFMVYLQKENIIDESGMPKERFSAEFPKEGPSILRIQQVVRGDSAAYFCASSPAPGSSYEQYFGPGTRLTVT.

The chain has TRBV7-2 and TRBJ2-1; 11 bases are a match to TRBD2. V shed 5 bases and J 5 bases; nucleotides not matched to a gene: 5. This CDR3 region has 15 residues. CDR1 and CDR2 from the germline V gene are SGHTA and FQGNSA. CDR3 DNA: TGTGCCAGCAGCATTGGACTAGCGGGTAACAATGAGCAGTTCTTC. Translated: CASSIGLAGNNEQFF.

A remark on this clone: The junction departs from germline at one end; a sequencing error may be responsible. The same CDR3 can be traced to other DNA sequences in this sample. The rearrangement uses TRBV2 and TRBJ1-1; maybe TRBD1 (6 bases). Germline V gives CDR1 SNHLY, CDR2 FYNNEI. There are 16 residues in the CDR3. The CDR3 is CASSAVRGGRNTEAFF. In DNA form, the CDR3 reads TGTGCTAGCAGTGCGGTTCGGGGGGGCCGGAACACTGAAGCTTTCTTT.

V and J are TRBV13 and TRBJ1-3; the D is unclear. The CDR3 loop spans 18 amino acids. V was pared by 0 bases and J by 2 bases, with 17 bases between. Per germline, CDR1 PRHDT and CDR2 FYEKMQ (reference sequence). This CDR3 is CASSLGAISGVAGNTIYF. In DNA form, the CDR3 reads TGTGCCAGCAGCTTAGGTGCGATATCAGGTGTTGCTGGAAACACCATATATTTT.

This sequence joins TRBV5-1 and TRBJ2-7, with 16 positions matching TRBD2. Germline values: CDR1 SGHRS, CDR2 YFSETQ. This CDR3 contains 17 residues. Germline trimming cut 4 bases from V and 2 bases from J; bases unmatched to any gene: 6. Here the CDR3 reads CASSKGLAGGAPYEQYF. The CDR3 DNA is TGCGCCAGCAGCAAGGGACTAGCGGGGGGGGCCCCCTACGAGCAGTACTTC.

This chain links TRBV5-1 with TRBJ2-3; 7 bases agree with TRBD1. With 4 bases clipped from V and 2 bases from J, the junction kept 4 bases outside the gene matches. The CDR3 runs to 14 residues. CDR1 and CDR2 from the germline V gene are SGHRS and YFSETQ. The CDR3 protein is CASSPGQNTDTQYF. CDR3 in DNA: TGCGCCAGCAGCCCGGGACAGAACACAGATACGCAGTATTTT.

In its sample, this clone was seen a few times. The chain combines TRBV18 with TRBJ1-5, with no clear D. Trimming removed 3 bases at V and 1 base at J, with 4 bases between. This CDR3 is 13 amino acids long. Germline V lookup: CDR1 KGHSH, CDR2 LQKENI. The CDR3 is CASSPLSNQPQHF. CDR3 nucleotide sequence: TGTGCCAGCTCACCCCTCAGCAATCAGCCCCAGCATTTT.